This TCR beta chain comes out of a study of shared clonotypes between healthy human individuals. Sequencing used immunoSEQ multiplex PCR; TCRdb keeps in-frame clones, though not all of them. The table shows 2,100,000 or so clones, with around 95% occurring only once. Trimming removed 5 bases from V and 0 bases from J, with 8 bases in between. The germline CDR1 and CDR2 sequences are WNHNN and SYGVQD (reference sequence). CDR3 length: 13 residues. As concerns this clone: Its antigen is undetermined.

Whole-study results and caveats: Though the depth was large, rarefaction showed that sorted-subset sequencing was incomplete. Among a handful of donors, roughly 5.4% of naive CD4 clonotypes were found in common. All-four-donor shared clonotypes had higher generation probabilities than non-shared clonotypes did. On the whole, naive subsets had larger estimated richness than memory subsets had.

The V and J genes are TRBV10-1 and TRBJ2-7; TRBD2 is a possible D gene (5 bases). This clonotype was sampled from a man younger than 35 in good health. The sample taken for sequencing was naive CD4+ T cells sorted from blood. Subset: CD45RA+ positively selected. The CDR3 loop is CASSPGNSYEQYF. The CDR3 DNA reads TGCGCCAGCAGTCCCGGGAACTCCTACGAGCAGTACTTC.